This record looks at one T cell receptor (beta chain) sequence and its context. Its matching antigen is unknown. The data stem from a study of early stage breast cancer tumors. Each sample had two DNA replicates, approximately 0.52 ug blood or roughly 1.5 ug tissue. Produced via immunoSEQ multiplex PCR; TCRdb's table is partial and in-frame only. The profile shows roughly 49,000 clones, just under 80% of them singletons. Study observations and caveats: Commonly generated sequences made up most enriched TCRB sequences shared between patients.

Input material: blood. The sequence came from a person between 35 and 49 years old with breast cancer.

The CDR3 DNA reads TGTGCCAGTAGTATAGTCGCAGCGAGGACCTCCTACAATGAGCAGTTCTTC. Protein sequence: CASSIVAARTSYNEQFF. The chain couples TRBV19 to TRBJ2-1; D not resolved. Germline CDR1 reads LNHDA; CDR2 reads SQIVND (reference sequence). V lost 1 base and J lost 0, with 13 bases in between. The CDR3 totals 17 residues.